This paragraph covers one TCR beta chain sequence. This clonotype showed up just a few times. Its binding antigen is unknown. No base quality information exists; no much larger clone differs at one position. This record belongs to a study of T cells in Graves' hyperthyroidism and ophthalmopathy (dated by TCRdb to between 2018 and 2020). Regarding the research as a whole: Peripheral blood samples were taken at the time of initial diagnosis, prior to any treatment. To identify TCR V-J signatures that set the groups apart, the researchers used a discovery cohort of about a hundred patients, made up of about 44 with Graves' ophthalmopathy and some 60 with stable Graves' hyperthyroidism. Prospective prediction of ophthalmopathy was tested in an independent validation cohort consisting of 18 hyperthyroidism patients and around 17 patients who later progressed to ophthalmopathy. For training and testing, the 80 to 100 patients in the discovery cohort were randomly divided in a 7:3 ratio. The study also compared thyroid tissue and blood T-cell repertoires from five or six Graves' hyperthyroidism patients. After blood sampling, hyperthyroidism patients were treated with methimazole at a starting dose of 30 mg daily, and ophthalmopathy patients were treated with high-dose intravenous methylprednisolone. The paper describes TCR Vbeta CDR3 sequencing of 140 or so peripheral blood samples, made up of 40 to 45 ophthalmopathy patients, approximately 76 hyperthyroidism patients and roughly 17 progressor patients.

After removal of 7 bases from V and 2 bases from J, the junction retains 16 bases not matched to a gene. The CDR1 and CDR2 encoded by the germline V gene are MNHNS and SASEGT. The CDR3 goes from the cysteine to the phenylalanine over 19 residues. The read is trimmed to its CDR3 DNA, 57 bases read in frame from base 1. The investigation overall reported the following: Most expanded thyroid clonotypes (frequency above 0.001) were also found in blood, which suggests that blood repertoires may mirror thyroid immune responses. In validation, the model predicted progression to ophthalmopathy with roughly 66% sensitivity and approximately 74% specificity, a median of about six months before onset. Sample size was not statistically predetermined, and blinding of investigators to group allocation was not performed. Ophthalmopathy was separated from stable hyperthyroidism by a 13 V-J signature model, with about 88% sensitivity and around 81% specificity obtained in cross-validation and 80%/75% obtained in testing.

The TCR beta CDR3 regions were amplified from RNA transcripts. For the first round of RT-PCR on the TCR CDR3, the HTBI primer set was used together with the Qiagen OneStep RT-PCR kit. Libraries were constructed in a second round of multiplex PCR, after which size selection and purification were performed. Paired-end sequencing of the libraries was performed with 100 bp reads on an Illumina HiSeq2000. Per the source publication's procedure: SOAPnuke was used to process the raw data, removing reads that contained adapters or uncalled bases, had a mean Phred below 15, or lacked an exact match to the constant primer or identifier. High-quality paired reads were merged with COPE v1.2.5, and unique nucleotide sequences were defined as clonotypes. Clonotypes were aligned to IMGT TRBV, TRBD and TRBJ reference segments using MiTCR v1.1. Analysis was restricted to V-J combinations with a frequency above 0.0001, which covered roughly 99% of repertoires. The TCS score was defined as the ratio of F50 (clonal expansion) to E x V (chaos), calculated using BLOSUM62-based TCRdist between CDR3 peptides within each V-J. Welch's t-statistics and random forest reduced approximately 520 V-J features to roughly 13, which were used in a naive Bayes classifier (R e1071). The public sequencing data were trimmed at Q25 with fastp and processed into clonotypes with MiXCR by TCRdb, which kept only in-frame beta chains. Each CDR3 protein appears once, grouped with its most common genes and DNA. The V and J calls shown here were made by TCRdb, not taken from the authors' results. In this sample the table shows some 440,000 distinct CDR3 sequences, about 15% of which occur a single time. Of the sample, 13% to 15% is held by the ten largest clones.

A patient counted as having stable Graves' hyperthyroidism if no progression to ophthalmopathy occurred over 18 months of follow-up. Hyperthyroidism patients were newly diagnosed, had a disease duration of under 2 months, and were aged 18 to 65 years. The study excluded patients with uncontrolled infections, other autoimmune diseases, pregnancy or lactation. Diagnoses were established on the basis of clinical symptoms, serum thyroxine and TRAb, thyroid ultrasound, and orbital computed tomography. PBMCs were isolated from 8 to 10 ml of fresh peripheral blood by Ficoll-Paque density gradient centrifugation. Total RNA was extracted with Trizol reagent, and quality was checked on an Agilent 2100 Bioanalyzer.

The chain links TRBV6-1 with TRBJ2-1; 11 bases in the middle match TRBD2. The sequenced material came from blood. This receptor was obtained from a woman aged 18-29 years with Graves' hyperthyroidism. The CDR3 here reads CASKTLAGGWGGAYNEQFF. The DNA reads as follows: TGTGCCAGCAAAACCCTAGCGGGAGGATGGGGTGGCGCCTACAATGAGCAGTTCTTC.